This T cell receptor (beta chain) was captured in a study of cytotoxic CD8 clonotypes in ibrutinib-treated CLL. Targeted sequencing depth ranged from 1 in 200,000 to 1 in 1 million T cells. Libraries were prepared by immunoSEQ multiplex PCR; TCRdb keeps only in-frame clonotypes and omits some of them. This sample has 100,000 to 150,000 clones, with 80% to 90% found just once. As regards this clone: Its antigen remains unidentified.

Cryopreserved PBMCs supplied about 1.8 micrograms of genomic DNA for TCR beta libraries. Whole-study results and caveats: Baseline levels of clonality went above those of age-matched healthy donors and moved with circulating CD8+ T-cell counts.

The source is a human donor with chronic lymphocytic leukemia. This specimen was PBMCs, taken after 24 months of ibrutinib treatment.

CDR3 sequence reads: CASSFGGSGRYGANVLTF. The CDR3 DNA sequence: TGTGCCAGCAGTTTCGGGGGTAGCGGGAGGTATGGGGCCAACGTCCTGACTTTC. The chain is built from TRBV27 and TRBJ2-6; 10 bases are shared with TRBD2. Germline V gene sequence: CDR1 MNHEY, CDR2 SMNVEV (reference sequence). V was clipped by 3 bases and J by 3 bases; unmatched bases: 8. The CDR3 sequence is 18 residues long.